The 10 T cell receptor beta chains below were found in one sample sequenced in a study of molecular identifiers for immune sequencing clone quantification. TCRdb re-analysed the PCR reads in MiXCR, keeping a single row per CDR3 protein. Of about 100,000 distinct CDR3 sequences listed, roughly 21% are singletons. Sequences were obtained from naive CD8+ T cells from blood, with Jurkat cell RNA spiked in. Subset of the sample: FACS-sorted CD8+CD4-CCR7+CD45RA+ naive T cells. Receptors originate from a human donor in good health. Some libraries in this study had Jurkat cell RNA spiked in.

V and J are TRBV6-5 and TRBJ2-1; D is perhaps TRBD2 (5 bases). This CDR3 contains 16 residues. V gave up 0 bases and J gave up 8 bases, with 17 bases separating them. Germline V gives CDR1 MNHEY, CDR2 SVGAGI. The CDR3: CASSYSSRGDLDEQFF. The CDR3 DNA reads TGTGCCAGCAGTTACTCATCTCGGGGTGATTTGGATGAGCAGTTCTTC.

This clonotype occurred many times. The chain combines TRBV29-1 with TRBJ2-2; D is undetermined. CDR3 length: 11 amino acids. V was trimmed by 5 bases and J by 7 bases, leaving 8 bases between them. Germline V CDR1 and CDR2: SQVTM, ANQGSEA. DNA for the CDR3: TGCAGCGTTTGGGGAAACGGGGAGCTGTTTTTT. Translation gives CSVWGNGELFF.

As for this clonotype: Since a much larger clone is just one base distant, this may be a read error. The DNA of the CDR3 is TGTGCCAGCAGTTACGCAGGATCGAGCTCCTATAATTCACCCCTCCGCTTT. This encodes CASSYAGSSSYNSPLRF. The chain couples TRBV6-5 to TRBJ1-6; D is ambiguous. The V gene's germline CDR1 is MNHEY and CDR2 SVGAGI. The CDR3 loop spans 17 amino acids.

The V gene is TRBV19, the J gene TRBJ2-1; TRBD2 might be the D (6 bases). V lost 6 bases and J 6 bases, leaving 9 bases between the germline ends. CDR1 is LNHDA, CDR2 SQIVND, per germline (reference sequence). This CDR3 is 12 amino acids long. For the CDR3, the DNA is TGTGCCAGTAGCTGGGGAGGCAATGAGCAGTTCTTC. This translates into CASSWGGNEQFF.

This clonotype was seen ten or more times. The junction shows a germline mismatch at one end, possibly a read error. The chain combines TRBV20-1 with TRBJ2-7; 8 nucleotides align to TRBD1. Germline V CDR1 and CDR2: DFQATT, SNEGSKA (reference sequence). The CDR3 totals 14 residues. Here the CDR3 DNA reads TGCAGTGCTCGAGAAACCATACCAGGGGGCGGGCAGTACTTC. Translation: CSARETIPGGGQYF.

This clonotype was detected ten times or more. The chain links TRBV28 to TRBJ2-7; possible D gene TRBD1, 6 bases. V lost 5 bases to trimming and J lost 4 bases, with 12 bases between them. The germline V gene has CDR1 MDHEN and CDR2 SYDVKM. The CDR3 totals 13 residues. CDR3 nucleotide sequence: TGTGCCAGCAGTACTTCTACAGGGTACGAGCAGTACTTC. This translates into CASSTSTGYEQYF.

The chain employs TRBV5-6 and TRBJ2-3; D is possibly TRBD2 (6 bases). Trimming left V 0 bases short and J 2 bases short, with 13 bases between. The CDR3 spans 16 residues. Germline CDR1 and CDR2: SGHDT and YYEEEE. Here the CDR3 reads CASSLATGGITDTQYF. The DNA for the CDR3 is TGTGCCAGCAGCTTGGCCACGGGCGGGATCACAGATACGCAGTATTTT.

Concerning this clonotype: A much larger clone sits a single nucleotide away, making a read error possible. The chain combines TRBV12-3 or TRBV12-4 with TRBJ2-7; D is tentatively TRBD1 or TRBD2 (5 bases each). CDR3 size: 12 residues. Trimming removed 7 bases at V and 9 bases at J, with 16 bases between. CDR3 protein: CASNSDMGVQYF. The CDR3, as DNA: TGTGCCAGCAACTCAGACATGGGGGTGCAGTACTTC.

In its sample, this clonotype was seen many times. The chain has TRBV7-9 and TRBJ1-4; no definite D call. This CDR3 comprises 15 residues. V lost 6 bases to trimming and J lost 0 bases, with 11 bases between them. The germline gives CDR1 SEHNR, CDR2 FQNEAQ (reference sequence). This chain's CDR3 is CASSPPLATNEKLFF. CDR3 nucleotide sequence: TGTGCCAGCAGTCCCCCACTTGCAACTAATGAAAAACTGTTTTTT.

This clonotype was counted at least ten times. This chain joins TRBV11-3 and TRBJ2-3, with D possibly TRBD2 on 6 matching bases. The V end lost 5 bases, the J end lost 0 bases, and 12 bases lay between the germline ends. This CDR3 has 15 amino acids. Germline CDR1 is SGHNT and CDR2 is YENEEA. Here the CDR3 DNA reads TGTGCCAGCAGCGCCCGCGGGGCTAGCACAGATACGCAGTATTTT. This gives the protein CASSARGASTDTQYF.